This T cell receptor beta chain derives from a study of blood T cell repertoires in COVID-19 (dated by TCRdb to about 2020). In terms of the full investigation: Collaborator samples came from the United States, Italy and Spain and covered acute and convalescent phases of COVID-19. The prospective study material was composed of cDNA or gDNA derived from T cells, B-cell-depleted T cells, or PBMCs. The dataset comprised deeply sampled blood TCRbeta repertoires from subjects exposed to, actively infected with, or recovered from COVID-19. The repertoires were released in a freely available public database intended as a resource for research on the immune response to SARS-CoV-2. Samples came from the ongoing ImmuneRACE study (first 160 participants) plus 1,254 subjects from 6 global collaborators. Nearly every sample came with metadata listing a de-identified subject ID, COVID-19 status, age in years and sex. HLA class I and class II types, where available, came from metadata supplied by the sample provider rather than from assay-based typing.

Points the paper makes about the study in general: Clinical and demographic metadata were provided uncurated, with the amount varying by source and participant.

At one collaborating source in Seattle, patients were enrolled during active infection and were followed longitudinally through the course of disease. Each collaborating institution followed its own protocols to collect whole blood in K2EDTA tubes. For TCRbeta analysis, collaborators shipped samples in one of three forms: frozen whole blood, isolated PBMCs, or DNA extracted from either of those sample types. TCRbeta CDR3 regions were amplified from genomic DNA by means of the immunoSEQ Assay, a bias-controlled multiplex PCR. Under the source paper's analysis protocol: The number of nucleated cells in each sample was estimated by amplification of reference gene primers within the assay. Sequence reads were collapsed and filtered to measure the absolute abundance of every unique TCRbeta CDR3 rearrangement. For each sample, productive Simpson clonality was calculated as the square root of Simpson's diversity index over productive rearrangements. TCRdb took over this immuneACCESS table, retaining in-frame rearrangements with V and J assigned. Such tables are incomplete; in checked studies, under half of the missing clones stem from an unresolved V gene, and the remainder is unexplained. The V and J calls and clone size are taken from that table; D and trimming were inferred from the DNA. The sample table contains over 65,000 clones; only one count was recorded for 60% to 80% of them. The biggest ten clones account for around 34% of the sample.

With regard to this clone: It lacks a known antigen. No much larger clone exists at a distance of one base, and base qualities are not known.

V drops 1 base and J drops 8 bases, leaving 12 bases in between. CDR1 and CDR2 are drawn from the germline V gene (reference sequence): LNHDA, SQIVND. Reading from cysteine to phenylalanine, the CDR3 counts 14 amino acids. The entry retains the CDR3 DNA only, 42 bases that are in frame from base 1. The sequence is built from TRBV19 and TRBJ2-1; TRBD2 could be the D gene, as 6 bases match. The clonotype comes from a man in his sixties with COVID-19, enrolled during active disease. Material: peripheral blood. At the DNA level, the sequence is TGTGCCAGTAGTATAGCCGGGGGATGGGATGAGCAGTTCTTC. Its coded protein is CASSIAGGWDEQFF.